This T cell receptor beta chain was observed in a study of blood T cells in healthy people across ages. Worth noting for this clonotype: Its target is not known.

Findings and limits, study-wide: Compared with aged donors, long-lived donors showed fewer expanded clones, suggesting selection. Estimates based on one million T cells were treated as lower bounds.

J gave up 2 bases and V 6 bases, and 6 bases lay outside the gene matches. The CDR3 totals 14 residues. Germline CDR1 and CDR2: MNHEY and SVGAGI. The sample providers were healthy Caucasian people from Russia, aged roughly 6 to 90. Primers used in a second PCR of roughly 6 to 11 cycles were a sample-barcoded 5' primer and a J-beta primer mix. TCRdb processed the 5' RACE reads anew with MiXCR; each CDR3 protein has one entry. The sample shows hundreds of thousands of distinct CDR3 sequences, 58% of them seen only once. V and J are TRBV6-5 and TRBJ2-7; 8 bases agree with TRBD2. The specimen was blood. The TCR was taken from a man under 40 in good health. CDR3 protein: CASRRWTSTYEQYF. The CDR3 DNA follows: TGTGCCAGCAGACGGTGGACTAGCACCTACGAGCAGTACTTC.